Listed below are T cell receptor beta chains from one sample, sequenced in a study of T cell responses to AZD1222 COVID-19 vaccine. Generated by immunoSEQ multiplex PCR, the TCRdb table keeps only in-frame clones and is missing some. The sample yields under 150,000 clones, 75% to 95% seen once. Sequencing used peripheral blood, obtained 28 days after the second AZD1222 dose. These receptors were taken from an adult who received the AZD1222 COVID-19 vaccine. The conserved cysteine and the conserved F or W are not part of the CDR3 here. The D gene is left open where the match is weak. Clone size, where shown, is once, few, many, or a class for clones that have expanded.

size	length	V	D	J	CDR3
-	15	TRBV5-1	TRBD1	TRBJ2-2	ASSFRTLDRGAGELF
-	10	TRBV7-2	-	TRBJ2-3	ASSRTTDTQY
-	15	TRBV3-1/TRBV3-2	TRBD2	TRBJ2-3	ASSQDGLAGVADTQY
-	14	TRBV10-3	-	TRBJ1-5	AISESGGTMGQPQH
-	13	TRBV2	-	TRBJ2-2	ASSFSQGGTGELF
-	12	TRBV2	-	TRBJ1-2	ASSANRALYGYT
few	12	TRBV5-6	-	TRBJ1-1	ASSWGGRNTEAF
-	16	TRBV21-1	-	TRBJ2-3	ASSKSTRTGERTDTQY
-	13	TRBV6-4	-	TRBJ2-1	ASSAMVGSYNEQF
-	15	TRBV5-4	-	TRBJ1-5	ASSSTHTRVLNQPQH
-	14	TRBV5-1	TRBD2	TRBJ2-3	ASSTGLAASTDTQY
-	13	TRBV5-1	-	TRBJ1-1	ASSLPGGLNTEAF
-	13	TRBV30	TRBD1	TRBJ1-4	AWSVTGEPHEKLF
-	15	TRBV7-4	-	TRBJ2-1	ASSSDLNRVRDNEQF
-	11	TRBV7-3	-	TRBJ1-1	ASSSGQNTEAF
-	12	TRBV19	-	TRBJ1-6	ASSLQGRNSPLH
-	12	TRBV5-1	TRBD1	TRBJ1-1	ASSLGGGLTEAF
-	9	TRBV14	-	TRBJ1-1	ASSQWGEAF